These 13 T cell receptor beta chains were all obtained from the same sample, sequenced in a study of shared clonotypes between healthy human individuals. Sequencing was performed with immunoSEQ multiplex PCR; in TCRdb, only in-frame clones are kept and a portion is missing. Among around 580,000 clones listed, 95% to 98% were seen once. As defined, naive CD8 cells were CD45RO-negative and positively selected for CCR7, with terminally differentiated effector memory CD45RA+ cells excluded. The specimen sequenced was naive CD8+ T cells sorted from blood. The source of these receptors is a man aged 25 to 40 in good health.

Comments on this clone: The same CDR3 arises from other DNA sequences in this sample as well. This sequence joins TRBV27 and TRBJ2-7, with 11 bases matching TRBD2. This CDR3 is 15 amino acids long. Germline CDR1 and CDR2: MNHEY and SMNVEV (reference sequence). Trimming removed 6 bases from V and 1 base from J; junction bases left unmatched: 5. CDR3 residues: CASSVGTSGSYEQYF. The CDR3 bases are TGTGCCAGCAGCGTCGGGACTAGCGGTTCCTACGAGCAGTACTTC.

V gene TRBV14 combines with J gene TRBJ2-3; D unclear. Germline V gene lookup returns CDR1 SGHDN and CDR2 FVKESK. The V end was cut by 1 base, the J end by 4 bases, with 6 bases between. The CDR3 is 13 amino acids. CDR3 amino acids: CASSQVVADTQYF. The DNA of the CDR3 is TGTGCCAGCAGCCAAGTAGTGGCAGATACGCAGTATTTT.

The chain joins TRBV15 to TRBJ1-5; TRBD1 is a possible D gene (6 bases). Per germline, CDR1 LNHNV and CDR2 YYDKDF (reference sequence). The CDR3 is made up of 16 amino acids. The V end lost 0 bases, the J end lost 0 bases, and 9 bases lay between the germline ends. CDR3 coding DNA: TGTGCCACCAGCAGAGATTGGGACAATAGCAATCAGCCCCAGCATTTT. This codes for CATSRDWDNSNQPQHF.

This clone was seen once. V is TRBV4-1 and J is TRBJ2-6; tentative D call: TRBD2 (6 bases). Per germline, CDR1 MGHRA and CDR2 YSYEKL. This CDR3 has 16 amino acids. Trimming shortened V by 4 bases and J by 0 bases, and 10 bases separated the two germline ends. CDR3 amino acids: CASSRSGPSGANVLTF. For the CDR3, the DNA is TGCGCCAGCAGCCGGAGCGGGCCCTCTGGGGCCAACGTCCTGACTTTC.

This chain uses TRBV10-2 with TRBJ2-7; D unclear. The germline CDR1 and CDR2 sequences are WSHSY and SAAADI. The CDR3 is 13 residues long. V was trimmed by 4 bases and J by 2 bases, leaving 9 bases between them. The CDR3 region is CASSGSIAYEQYF. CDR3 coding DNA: TGCGCCAGCAGTGGTAGCATAGCCTACGAGCAGTACTTC.

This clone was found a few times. The CDR3 protein is CATDGAGGELFF. The CDR3 nucleotides are TGTGCCACGGATGGGGCCGGCGGGGAGCTGTTTTTT. This sequence joins TRBV5-5 and TRBJ2-2, with a possible D match to TRBD1 (5 bases). V dropped 9 bases and J dropped 7 bases, with 13 bases sitting between them. This CDR3 has 12 residues. Germline CDR1 is SGHKS and CDR2 is YYEKEE (reference sequence). The whole variable domain, filled in from reference TRBV5-5 and TRBJ2-2, reads DAGVTQSPTHLIKTRGQQVTLRCSPISGHKSVSWYQQVLGQGPQFIFQYYEKEERGRGNFPDRFSARQFPNYSSELNVNALLLGDSALYLCATDGAGGELFFGEGSRLTVL.

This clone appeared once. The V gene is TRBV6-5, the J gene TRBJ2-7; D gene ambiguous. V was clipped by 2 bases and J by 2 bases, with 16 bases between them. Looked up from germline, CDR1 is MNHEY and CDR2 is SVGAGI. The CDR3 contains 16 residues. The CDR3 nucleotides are TGTGCCAGCAGTTACAAACCCCACTTACGAACCTACGAGCAGTACTTC. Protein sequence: CASSYKPHLRTYEQYF.

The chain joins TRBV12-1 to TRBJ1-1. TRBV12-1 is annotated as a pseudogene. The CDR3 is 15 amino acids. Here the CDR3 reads CASSLQDSGHTEAFF. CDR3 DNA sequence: TGTGCCAGCAGCTTACAGGACAGCGGGCACACTGAAGCTTTCTTT.

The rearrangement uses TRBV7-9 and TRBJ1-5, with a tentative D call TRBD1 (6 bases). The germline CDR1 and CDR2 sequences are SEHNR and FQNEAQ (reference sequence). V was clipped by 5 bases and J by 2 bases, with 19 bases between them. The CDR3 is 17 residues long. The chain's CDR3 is CASSALPRGERNQPQHF. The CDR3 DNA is TGTGCCAGCAGCGCCCTCCCCAGGGGTGAGCGCAATCAGCCCCAGCATTTT.

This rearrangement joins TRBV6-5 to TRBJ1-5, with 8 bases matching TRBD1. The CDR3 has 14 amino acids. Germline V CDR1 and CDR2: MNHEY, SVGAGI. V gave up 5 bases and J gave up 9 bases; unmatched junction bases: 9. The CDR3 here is CASSPRQGYRPQHF. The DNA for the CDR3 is TGTGCCAGCAGTCCCAGACAGGGGTATCGGCCCCAGCATTTT.

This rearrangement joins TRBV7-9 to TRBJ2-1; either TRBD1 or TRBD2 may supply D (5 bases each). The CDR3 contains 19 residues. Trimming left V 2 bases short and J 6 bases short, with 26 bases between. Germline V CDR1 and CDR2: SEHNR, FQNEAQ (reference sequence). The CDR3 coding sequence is TGTGCCAGCAGCTTAAACCAACCCGGGGCGCTAGGTTACGGCAATGAGCAGTTCTTC. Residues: CASSLNQPGALGYGNEQFF.

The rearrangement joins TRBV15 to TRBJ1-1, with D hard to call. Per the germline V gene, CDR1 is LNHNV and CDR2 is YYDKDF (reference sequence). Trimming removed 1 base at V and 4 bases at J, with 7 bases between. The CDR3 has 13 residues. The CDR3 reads CATSRATATEAFF. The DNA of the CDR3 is TGTGCCACCAGCAGAGCCACCGCCACTGAAGCTTTCTTT. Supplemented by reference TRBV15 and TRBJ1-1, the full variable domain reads DAMVIQNPRYQVTQFGKPVTLSCSQTLNHNVMYWYQQKSSQAPKLLFHYYDKDFNNEADTPDNFQSRRPNTSFCFLDIRSPGLGDTAMYLCATSRATATEAFFGQGTRLTVV.

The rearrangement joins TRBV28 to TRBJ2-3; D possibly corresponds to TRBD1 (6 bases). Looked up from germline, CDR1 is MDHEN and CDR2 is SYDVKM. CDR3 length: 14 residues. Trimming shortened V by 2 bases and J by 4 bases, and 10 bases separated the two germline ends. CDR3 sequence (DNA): TGTGCCAGCAGTTTAGCCAGGGGTTCAGATACGCAGTATTTT. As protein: CASSLARGSDTQYF. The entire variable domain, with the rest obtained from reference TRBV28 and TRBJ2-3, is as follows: DVKVTQSSRYLVKRTGEKVFLECVQDMDHENMFWYRQDPGLGLRLIYFSYDVKMKEKGDIPEGYSVSREKKERFSLILESASTNQTSMYLCASSLARGSDTQYFGPGTRLTVL.